A selection of T cell receptor beta chains follows, all from one sample in a study of cytomegalovirus exposure and HLA in healthy donors. TCRdb's copy holds only in-frame clones and misses some; the assay was immunoSEQ multiplex PCR. The sample holds 150,000 or so clones, 70% to 80% seen once. Input material: PBMCs. These receptors were obtained from a woman aged 35 to 49 in good health and CMV-seronegative. CDR3s include the opening cysteine and the closing phenylalanine or tryptophan. Clone size appears in some rows only: once, few, many, or a class for an expanded clone.

v_gene: TRBV27
abundance: -
j_gene: TRBJ2-1
CDR3aa: CASSLLTSGGTKFF

v_gene: TRBV30
abundance: -
j_gene: TRBJ1-4
CDR3aa: CAWKVGQVWSNEKLFF

v_gene: TRBV10-3
abundance: -
j_gene: TRBJ1-1
CDR3aa: CAIRMDRGTEAFF

v_gene: TRBV2
abundance: -
j_gene: TRBJ2-3
CDR3aa: CASSELGGGVTDTQYF

v_gene: TRBV10-2
abundance: -
j_gene: TRBJ1-5
CDR3aa: CASSERGGNQPQHF

v_gene: TRBV2
abundance: -
j_gene: TRBJ1-2
CDR3aa: CASSVRDRDGYTF

v_gene: TRBV6-5
abundance: -
j_gene: TRBJ1-2
CDR3aa: CASSLDRDRGGGYTF

v_gene: TRBV2
abundance: -
j_gene: TRBJ2-3
CDR3aa: CASQGTSGSTSTDTQYF

v_gene: TRBV18
abundance: -
j_gene: TRBJ2-7
CDR3aa: CASSPDTAAYEQYF

v_gene: TRBV5-1
abundance: -
j_gene: TRBJ2-7
CDR3aa: CASSPGTRGHEQYF

v_gene: TRBV7-2
abundance: -
j_gene: TRBJ2-6
CDR3aa: CASSFRGRYGANVLTF

v_gene: TRBV2
abundance: -
j_gene: TRBJ2-2
CDR3aa: CASSETEKLRPGELFF

v_gene: TRBV9
abundance: -
j_gene: TRBJ2-2
CDR3aa: CASSTLQGEAGELFF

v_gene: TRBV25-1
abundance: -
j_gene: TRBJ1-2
CDR3aa: CASRGLQGAQGYGYTF

v_gene: TRBV28
abundance: -
j_gene: TRBJ1-1
CDR3aa: CASSFPPGQGSGAFF

v_gene: TRBV5-4
abundance: -
j_gene: TRBJ1-5
CDR3aa: CASSLDGGSNQPQHF

v_gene: TRBV19
abundance: once
j_gene: TRBJ1-5
CDR3aa: CASRYRDRVFQPQHF

v_gene: TRBV5-1
abundance: -
j_gene: TRBJ2-7
CDR3aa: CASSLDSGSAYEQYF

v_gene: TRBV6-1
abundance: few
j_gene: TRBJ2-2
CDR3aa: CASSPYGGDTGELFF

v_gene: TRBV28
abundance: -
j_gene: TRBJ2-5
CDR3aa: CASSSPPGGGTQYF

v_gene: TRBV5-4
abundance: -
j_gene: TRBJ2-5
CDR3aa: CASSLAGDETQYF

v_gene: TRBV2
abundance: -
j_gene: TRBJ1-1
CDR3aa: CASSEVIGGGNTEAFF

v_gene: TRBV28
abundance: -
j_gene: TRBJ1-5
CDR3aa: CASKYSNQPQHF

v_gene: TRBV11-3
abundance: -
j_gene: TRBJ2-1
CDR3aa: CASSPRGSSYNEQFF

v_gene: TRBV7-6
abundance: few
j_gene: TRBJ1-5
CDR3aa: CASSLGGDPIQPQHF

v_gene: TRBV5-1
abundance: -
j_gene: TRBJ1-1
CDR3aa: CASSSDRVGTEAFF

v_gene: TRBV7-2
abundance: -
j_gene: TRBJ2-5
CDR3aa: CASSLVEGETQYF

v_gene: TRBV19
abundance: -
j_gene: TRBJ2-5
CDR3aa: CASSMGGETQYF

v_gene: TRBV5-4
abundance: -
j_gene: TRBJ2-6
CDR3aa: CASSEVWSSGANVLTF

v_gene: TRBV28
abundance: -
j_gene: TRBJ2-6
CDR3aa: CASSSTAGDSGANVLTF

v_gene: TRBV5-1
abundance: -
j_gene: TRBJ1-4
CDR3aa: CASSSGGEYEKLFF

v_gene: TRBV27
abundance: -
j_gene: TRBJ1-2
CDR3aa: CASSLSIGSRAGGYTF

v_gene: TRBV6-4
abundance: few
j_gene: TRBJ1-1
CDR3aa: CASSDNSLNTEAFF

v_gene: TRBV27
abundance: -
j_gene: TRBJ2-7
CDR3aa: CASRRQGPEQYF

v_gene: TRBV7-9
abundance: -
j_gene: TRBJ1-1
CDR3aa: CASSLGTMNTEAFF

v_gene: TRBV4-2
abundance: -
j_gene: TRBJ2-5
CDR3aa: CASSQERASGGEVGETQYF

v_gene: TRBV5-1
abundance: -
j_gene: TRBJ2-3
CDR3aa: CASSLAYSLAGGGRDTQYF

v_gene: TRBV6-1
abundance: -
j_gene: TRBJ2-5
CDR3aa: CASSMWGQGQETQYF

v_gene: TRBV11-3
abundance: -
j_gene: TRBJ2-2
CDR3aa: CASSLDRQGGTGELFF

v_gene: TRBV30
abundance: -
j_gene: TRBJ2-5
CDR3aa: CAWRTLAGPRETQYF

v_gene: TRBV4-2
abundance: few
j_gene: TRBJ2-5
CDR3aa: CASSQWDRGQETQYF

v_gene: TRBV9
abundance: -
j_gene: TRBJ2-7
CDR3aa: CASSVGRGRNHEQYF

v_gene: TRBV9
abundance: once
j_gene: TRBJ2-2
CDR3aa: CASSVGRGLGTGELFF

v_gene: TRBV7-2
abundance: -
j_gene: TRBJ1-3
CDR3aa: CASSTRTGRFTGNTIYF

v_gene: TRBV23-1
abundance: -
j_gene: TRBJ1-5
CDR3aa: CASSQSGPIPQPQHF

v_gene: TRBV2
abundance: once
j_gene: TRBJ1-1
CDR3aa: CASSGEAYTEAFF

v_gene: TRBV25-1
abundance: -
j_gene: TRBJ1-1
CDR3aa: CASSVEGSTEAFF

v_gene: TRBV5-4
abundance: -
j_gene: TRBJ2-7
CDR3aa: CASTLSGGSSYEQYF

v_gene: TRBV28
abundance: few
j_gene: TRBJ1-4
CDR3aa: CACQGAAEKLFF

v_gene: TRBV18
abundance: once
j_gene: TRBJ1-3
CDR3aa: CASSVDRASGNTIYF

v_gene: TRBV5-1
abundance: -
j_gene: TRBJ1-2
CDR3aa: CASSFEHSGGRYGYTF